The present T cell receptor (beta chain) was sequenced within a study of T-cell reconstitution after alpha-beta-depleted transplantation in children. Unique molecular identifiers were incorporated when the TCRbeta library was constructed. TCRdb recomputed calls from the PCR reads with MiXCR, one row per CDR3 protein. Seen here are about 460,000 distinct CDR3 sequences, roughly an eighth observed once, and the top ten hold less than 6.5%. This clonotype has a handful of counts. The source is a human donor who donated a stem cell graft to a child with combined immunodeficiency. Specimen: PBMCs from the stem cell graft donor, collected from the stem cell graft.

The CDR3: CASTPRTAMNTEAFF. Here the CDR3 DNA reads TGTGCCAGCACCCCTAGGACAGCTATGAACACTGAAGCTTTCTTT. The chain links TRBV6-1 to TRBJ1-1, with D possibly being TRBD1 (6 bases). The V end lost 7 bases, the J end lost 0 bases, and 15 bases lay between the germline ends. CDR1 is MNHNS and CDR2 is SASEGT in the germline V gene. The CDR3 is 15 residues long.